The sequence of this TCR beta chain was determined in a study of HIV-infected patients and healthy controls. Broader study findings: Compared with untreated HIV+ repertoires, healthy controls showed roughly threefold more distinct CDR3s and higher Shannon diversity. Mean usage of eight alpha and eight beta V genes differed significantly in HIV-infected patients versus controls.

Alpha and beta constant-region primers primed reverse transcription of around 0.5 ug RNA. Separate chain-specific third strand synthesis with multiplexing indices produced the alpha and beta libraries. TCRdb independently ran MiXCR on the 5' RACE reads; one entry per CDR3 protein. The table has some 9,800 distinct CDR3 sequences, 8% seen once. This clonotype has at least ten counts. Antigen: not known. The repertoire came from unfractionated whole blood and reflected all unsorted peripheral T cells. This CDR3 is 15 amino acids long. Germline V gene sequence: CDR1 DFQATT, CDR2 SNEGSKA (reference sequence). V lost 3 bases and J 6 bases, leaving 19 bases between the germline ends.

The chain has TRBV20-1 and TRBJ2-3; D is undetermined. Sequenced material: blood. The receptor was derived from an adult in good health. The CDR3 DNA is TGCAGTGCTAGTCTCCCCTCGAGAGCTGAGGATACGCAGTATTTT. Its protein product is CSASLPSRAEDTQYF.